The sequence of this T cell receptor (beta chain) was determined in a study of CD8 T cells in Susac syndrome (dated by TCRdb to the late 2010s). Regarding the study in general: Whether CD8+ T cell activation and differentiation in Susac syndrome was antigen driven was tested using repertoire sequencing. Clonality of the CD8+ T cell repertoire was compared between more than 9 healthy donors, about 14 Susac syndrome patients and roughly 16 multiple sclerosis patients.

High-throughput TCR beta sequencing profiled peripheral blood CD8+ and CD4+ T cells from healthy donors, Susac syndrome patients and multiple sclerosis patients. Multiple sclerosis controls were treatment-naive patients with stable or active relapsing-remitting disease fulfilling revised McDonald criteria. CD8+ TEMRA cells were enriched by FACS, while bulk CD8+ and CD4+ T cells were purified by magnetic negative isolation. Blood was collected in EDTA tubes and processed within 24 hours, with PBMCs isolated through density gradient centrifugation. PBMCs intended for TCR sequencing were cryopreserved in liquid nitrogen and were subsequently thawed in a 37 degrees C water bath. Purity of sorted or isolated CD4+, CD8+ and CD8+ TEMRA cells was at least 90%. Broad study findings and their caveats: The study acknowledged that relatively few individuals were included in the TCR sequencing and HLA analysis.

V lost 4 bases and J lost 2 bases, and the count of bases not matched to a germline gene is 4. From its cysteine to its phenylalanine, the CDR3 spans 16 amino acids. Only CDR3 DNA remains: 48 bases, in frame from the first base. The germline V gene specifies SGHTA as CDR1 and FQGTGA as CDR2. RNA was extracted using the RNeasy kit, and roughly 0.45 to 1 microgram was reverse transcribed with random hexamers. The immunoSEQ multiplex PCR assay, covering 54 Vbeta and 13 Jbeta segments, was used to amplify TCR beta CDR3 regions. Bias from PCR amplification was corrected by using a synthetic template baseline for primer optimization and for computational correction. On the authors' methods: Reads were assigned to V, D and J genes according to IMGT and analyzed in immunoSEQ Analyzer, with only productive sequences retained. To calculate clonality, Shannon entropy was normalized by log2 of the number of productive unique sequences and then subtracted from one. For each patient and control, public and private clones were evaluated within the 100 most prevalent clones. A clone was defined as Susac-specific if it was absent from the healthy and MS cohorts, from 950 to 1,300 published viral clones and from other ImmuneACCESS disease sequences. The public reads were reprocessed in TCRdb via fastp at Q25 and MiXCR, keeping in-frame beta chains. Rows matching on CDR3 protein sequence are summarized as one entry with the most common DNA and genes. What appears here as the V and J calls and clone size reflects TCRdb's work, not the paper's. This sample holds around 70,000 distinct CDR3 sequences; about 94% were observed only once. The ten largest account for around 0.6% of the sample.

This clonotype was detected once. Its antigen is still unknown. Per-base qualities were not stored, and no clone one base away is much larger. One read alone is a weak basis. The chain was built from TRBV7-3 and TRBJ2-1; the junction holds 11 bases that match TRBD2. The TCR comes from a human donor with multiple sclerosis. Material: CD8+ T cells from PBMCs. The nucleotides are TGTGCCAGCAGCTGGGGGACTAGCGGTCCCTACAATGAGCAGTTCTTC. The resulting protein is CASSWGTSGPYNEQFF.